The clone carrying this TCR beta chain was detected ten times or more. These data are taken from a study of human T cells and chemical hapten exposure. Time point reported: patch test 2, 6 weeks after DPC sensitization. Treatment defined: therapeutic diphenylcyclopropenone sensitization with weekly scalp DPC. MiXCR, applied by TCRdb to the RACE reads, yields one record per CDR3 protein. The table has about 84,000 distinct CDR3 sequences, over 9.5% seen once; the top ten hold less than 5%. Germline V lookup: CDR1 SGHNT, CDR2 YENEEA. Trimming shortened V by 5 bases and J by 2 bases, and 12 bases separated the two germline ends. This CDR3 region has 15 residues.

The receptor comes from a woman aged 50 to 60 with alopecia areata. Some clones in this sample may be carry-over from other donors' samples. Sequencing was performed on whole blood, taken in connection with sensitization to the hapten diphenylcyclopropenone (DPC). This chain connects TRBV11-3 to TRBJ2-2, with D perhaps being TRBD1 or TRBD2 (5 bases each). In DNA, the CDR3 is TGTGCCAGCAGCGAGGGGTCGACAAACACCGGGGAGCTGTTTTTT. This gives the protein CASSEGSTNTGELFF.